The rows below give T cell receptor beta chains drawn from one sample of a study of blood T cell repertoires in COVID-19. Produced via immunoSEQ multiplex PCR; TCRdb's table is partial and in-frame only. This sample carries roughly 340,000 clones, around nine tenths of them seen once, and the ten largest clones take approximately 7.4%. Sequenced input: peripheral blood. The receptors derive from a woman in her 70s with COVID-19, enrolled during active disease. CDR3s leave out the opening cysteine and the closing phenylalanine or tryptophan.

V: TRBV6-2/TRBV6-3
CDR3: ASSYLPGGWETQY

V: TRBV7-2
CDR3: ASSPNNGLKLF

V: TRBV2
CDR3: ASRQGADTQY

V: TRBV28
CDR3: ASTFGQGAYDTQY

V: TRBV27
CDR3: ASSSQGLSGNTIY

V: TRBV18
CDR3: ASSPPRSAGQPQH

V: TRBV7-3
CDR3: ASSARQGQETQY

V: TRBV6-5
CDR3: ASRITGADGYT

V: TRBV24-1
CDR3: ATSQGSNYGYT

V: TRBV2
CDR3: ASSEIGQGNEKLF

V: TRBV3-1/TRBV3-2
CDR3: ASSQDLNQLLPQY

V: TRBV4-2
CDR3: ASSLGQLNTEAF

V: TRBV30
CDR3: AYLGQGAIYEQY

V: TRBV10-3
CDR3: AISEGRTNTGELF

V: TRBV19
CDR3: ASSRSEYNEQF

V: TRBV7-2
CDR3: ASSLGLAGYQETQY

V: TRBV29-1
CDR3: SVVEGISSNQPQH

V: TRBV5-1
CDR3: ASSSLSGTGNPYEQY

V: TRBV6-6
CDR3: ASSYQSDQPQH

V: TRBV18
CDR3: ASSTGSNENTEAF

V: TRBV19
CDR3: ASTPRGQYNSPLH

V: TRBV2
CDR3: ASSAGTGLFYGYT

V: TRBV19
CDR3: ASSPTTGARAF